The 30 T cell receptor beta chains given below trace back to one sample, sequenced in a study of blood T cell repertoires in COVID-19. Sequencing was performed with immunoSEQ multiplex PCR; in TCRdb, only in-frame clones are kept and a portion is missing. The data hold about 260,000 clones, with 88% observed a single time. Sequenced sample: peripheral blood. The origin of the receptors is a man in his sixties who had recovered from COVID-19.

This chain joins TRBV5-1 and TRBJ2-7; a weak D match, TRBD2 (6 bases). Germline V gene sequence: CDR1 SGHRS, CDR2 YFSETQ. V lost 3 bases and J lost 6, with 13 bases in between. This CDR3 has 13 amino acids. Here the CDR3 reads CASSWDLKGEQYF. CDR3 bases: TGCGCCAGCAGCTGGGACTTGAAGGGCGAGCAGTACTTC.

The rearrangement joins TRBV18 to TRBJ1-5; D not certain. V was pared by 0 bases and J by 4 bases, with 7 bases between. The CDR3 is made up of 14 amino acids. Germline values: CDR1 KGHSH, CDR2 LQKENI. The CDR3 DNA sequence: TGTGCCAGCTCACCACCAACAGTGAATCAGCCCCAGCATTTT. Translated: CASSPPTVNQPQHF.

The V gene is TRBV6-1, the J gene TRBJ1-6; D is unclear. CDR1 MNHNS and CDR2 SASEGT come from the germline V gene. CDR3 size: 13 residues. Trimming removed 2 bases at V and 10 bases at J, with 9 bases between. CDR3 sequence reads: CASSEIPPSPLHF. The CDR3 DNA reads as TGTGCCAGCAGTGAAATCCCTCCCTCACCCCTCCACTTT.

In this sample, this clone turned up many times. This chain uses TRBV19 with TRBJ2-1, with 12 positions matching TRBD1. This CDR3 spans 15 amino acids. In germline, CDR1 is LNHDA, CDR2 SQIVND (reference sequence). Germline trimming cut 6 bases from V and 8 bases from J; bases unmatched to any gene: 8. The CDR3: CASRTGQGALDEQFF. The DNA of the CDR3 is TGTGCCAGTAGGACGGGACAGGGGGCTTTAGATGAGCAGTTCTTC.

The genes are TRBV5-4 and TRBJ1-1; D might be TRBD1 (5 bases). This CDR3 region has 14 residues. V lost 4 bases to trimming and J lost 9 bases, with 19 bases between them. Germline CDR1 is SGHNT and CDR2 is YYREEE (reference sequence). CDR3 in DNA: TGTGCCAGCAGCCCCACCGGGGGTCCAGGGCAAGCTTTCTTT. Translation gives CASSPTGGPGQAFF.

The rearrangement uses TRBV2 and TRBJ2-5; D may be TRBD1 (6 bases). The CDR3 totals 15 residues. V lost 7 bases to trimming and J lost 3 bases, with 18 bases between them. The germline gives CDR1 SNHLY, CDR2 FYNNEI. CDR3 nucleotide sequence: TGTGCCAGCAAATACAGGGCGTTCATCGAAGAGACCCAGTACTTC. Its protein is CASKYRAFIEETQYF.

The rearrangement links TRBV19 to TRBJ1-2; a weak D match, TRBD1 (5 bases). V was clipped by 5 bases and J by 8 bases, with 15 bases between them. Germline CDR1 and CDR2: LNHDA and SQIVND (reference sequence). This CDR3 has 13 amino acids. The CDR3 sequence is CASSASIQGGYTF. CDR3 nucleotides: TGTGCCAGTAGTGCATCCATTCAGGGAGGCTACACCTTC. Full variable domain (outside the CDR3, taken from reference TRBV19 and TRBJ1-2): DGGITQSPKYLFRKEGQNVTLSCEQNLNHDAMYWYRQDPGQGLRLIYYSQIVNDFQKGDIAEGYSVSREKKESFPLTVTSAQKNPTAFYLCASSASIQGGYTFGSGTRLTVV.

The genes are TRBV18 and TRBJ2-5, with D perhaps TRBD1 (5 bases). The CDR3 loop spans 15 amino acids. Trimming removed 1 base from V and 3 bases from J, with 12 bases in between. Per germline, CDR1 KGHSH and CDR2 LQKENI. The CDR3 nucleotides read TGTGCCAGCTCACCACGACAGCTTTCGAAAGAGACCCAGTACTTC. It specifies CASSPRQLSKETQYF.

The chain employs TRBV2 and TRBJ2-1; D may be TRBD1 (6 bases). V was clipped by 6 bases and J by 0 bases, with 12 bases between them. Germline lookup yields CDR1 SNHLY and CDR2 FYNNEI. The CDR3 extends over 15 amino acids. The chain's CDR3 is CASRTGTYSYNEQFF. As DNA, the CDR3 is TGTGCCAGCAGGACCGGGACATACTCCTACAATGAGCAGTTCTTC.

The V call is TRBV19, the J call TRBJ1-5; D might be TRBD1 (6 bases). Deletions cut 3 bases from V and 2 bases from J, with 11 bases between. CDR1 is LNHDA and CDR2 is SQIVND in the germline V gene (reference sequence). The CDR3 totals 15 residues. Here the CDR3 DNA reads TGTGCCAGTAGTATGTCAGGGGCTGGCAATCAGCCCCAGCATTTT. Translating gives CASSMSGAGNQPQHF.

The gene calls are TRBV5-3 and TRBJ2-7; a possible D gene is TRBD1 (6 bases). TRBV5-3 belongs to the ORF category, with a function that is uncertain. This CDR3 is 15 amino acids long. V dropped 6 bases and J dropped 0 bases, with 16 bases sitting between them. CDR3 sequence: CARNTQGKGSYEQYF. For the CDR3, the DNA is TGTGCCAGAAACACACAGGGCAAGGGCTCCTACGAGCAGTACTTC.

This chain joins TRBV10-1 and TRBJ2-5; D is possibly TRBD2 (7 bases). The CDR3 is 15 residues long. Germline V gene sequence: CDR1 WNHNN, CDR2 SYGVQD (reference sequence). Trimming left V 4 bases short and J 5 bases short, with 17 bases between. The CDR3 here is CASSVGGRGVETQYF. CDR3 nucleotide sequence: TGCGCCAGCAGTGTCGGGGGGCGCGGCGTGGAGACCCAGTACTTC.

Comments on this clone: The junction does not match germline at one end; this may be a read error. The V call is TRBV7-7, the J call TRBJ2-3; 11 bases map to TRBD1. The CDR3 has 15 residues. The germline V gene encodes CDR1 SSHAT and CDR2 FNYEAQ (reference sequence). CDR3 in DNA: TGTGCTAGCAGCCGAGGGACAGGGGGACGGGATACGCAGTATTTT. Amino acids: CASSRGTGGRDTQYF.

The rearrangement uses TRBV12-3 or TRBV12-4 and TRBJ1-2; 8 bases are shared with TRBD1. This CDR3 is built from 13 residues. J gave up 6 bases and V 2 bases, and 2 bases lay outside the gene matches. The CDR3 DNA sequence: TGTGCCAGCAGTTTACCAGGGGGCCATGGCTACACCTTC. It is translated as CASSLPGGHGYTF.

The chain couples TRBV28 to TRBJ2-4; 7 bases are a match to TRBD2. The CDR3 has 17 amino acids. Trimming at V came to 2 bases and at J to 2 bases, leaving 9 bases not matched to a gene. In germline, CDR1 is MDHEN, CDR2 SYDVKM. CDR3 sequence: CASSLGEGQVTKNIQYF. The DNA of the CDR3 is TGTGCCAGCAGTTTAGGGGAGGGGCAAGTAACCAAAAACATTCAGTACTTC.

This chain links TRBV7-2 with TRBJ2-2; D perhaps matches TRBD2 (5 bases). This CDR3 is 14 amino acids long. Germline loops: CDR1 SGHTA, CDR2 FQGNSA. V was pared by 6 bases and J by 2 bases, with 10 bases between. In nucleotides, the CDR3 is TGTGCCAGCAGTCCCAGACTAAACACCGGGGAGCTGTTTTTT. It yields the protein CASSPRLNTGELFF.

The DNA of the CDR3 is TGTGCCAGTAGTGAGGGAGGGCTATGGATTGAGCAGTTCTTC. Translation gives CASSEGGLWIEQFF. The chain has TRBV19 and TRBJ2-1; 7 bases fit TRBD2. Per germline, CDR1 LNHDA and CDR2 SQIVND (reference sequence). The V and J ends lost 5 bases and 9 bases, in that order; junction bases with no gene match: 10. CDR3 size: 14 residues.

This clone is a singleton in its sample. The chain is built from TRBV5-1 and TRBJ2-1, with 13 positions matching TRBD2. The CDR3 is made up of 17 amino acids. The V gene's germline CDR1 is SGHRS and CDR2 YFSETQ. Trimming removed 5 bases from V and 7 bases from J; junction bases left unmatched: 12. The chain's CDR3 is CASRVTSGGSSGNEQFF. The CDR3 DNA sequence: TGCGCCAGCAGAGTGACTAGCGGGGGGTCTTCTGGGAATGAGCAGTTCTTC.

The chain combines TRBV7-8 with TRBJ1-1; D perhaps matches TRBD1 (6 bases). This CDR3 is built from 17 residues. The V and J ends lost 4 bases and 0 bases respectively, with 18 bases between them. Germline V lookup: CDR1 SGHVS, CDR2 FQNEAQ. The CDR3 loop reads CASSWRGGGQMNTEAFF. The CDR3 bases are TGTGCCAGCAGCTGGAGGGGGGGAGGGCAGATGAACACTGAAGCTTTCTTT.

The J gene is TRBJ2-3, the V gene TRBV6-4; TRBD2 matches 10 bases. The CDR3 contains 15 residues. V trimming: 0 bases; J trimming: 6 bases; junction bases outside the gene matches: 3. Germline V gives CDR1 MRHNA, CDR2 SNTAGT. The CDR3: CASSDSSGGRDTQYF. DNA of the CDR3: TGTGCCAGCAGTGACTCTAGCGGGGGGAGGGATACGCAGTATTTT.

This chain joins TRBV13 and TRBJ2-2; no firm D call. Deletions cut 2 bases from V and 1 base from J, with 5 bases between. CDR1 is PRHDT and CDR2 is FYEKMQ in the germline V gene (reference sequence). The CDR3 covers 14 residues. CDR3 in DNA: TGTGCCAGCAGCTTAAACGGGAACACCGGGGAGCTGTTTTTT. Translation: CASSLNGNTGELFF. The entire variable domain, with the rest obtained from reference TRBV13 and TRBJ2-2, is as follows: AAGVIQSPRHLIKEKRETATLKCYPIPRHDTVYWYQQGPGQDPQFLISFYEKMQSDKGSIPDRFSAQQFSDYHSELNMSSLELGDSALYFCASSLNGNTGELFFGEGSRLTVL.

There are many counts of this clone. V and J are TRBV9 and TRBJ1-2; D gene ambiguous. Looked up from germline, CDR1 is SGDLS and CDR2 is YYNGEE. Between the trimmed V and J ends, which lost 1 base and 7 bases, there was a span of 17 bases. The length of the CDR3 is 15 residues. The CDR3 here is CASSVSGNPGVGYTF. The CDR3 region has the DNA TGTGCCAGCAGCGTAAGCGGAAACCCTGGGGTTGGCTACACCTTC.

V gene TRBV5-1 combines with J gene TRBJ1-2, with 7 nucleotides matching TRBD1. CDR3 length: 14 amino acids. CDR1 is SGHRS, CDR2 YFSETQ, per germline. Trimming at V came to 0 bases and at J to 5 bases, leaving 4 bases not matched to a gene. The CDR3, as DNA: TGCGCCAGCAGCTTGGAGGGGGCGCGGTATGGCTACACCTTC. Residues: CASSLEGARYGYTF.

The chain combines TRBV30 with TRBJ1-3, with no clear D. CDR1 and CDR2 from the germline V gene are GTSNPN and SVGIG (reference sequence). The CDR3 spans 15 residues. The V and J ends lost 0 bases and 0 bases respectively, with 9 bases between them. This CDR3 reads CAWSVATRSGNTIYF. In nucleotides, the CDR3 is TGTGCCTGGAGTGTAGCCACTCGCTCTGGAAACACCATATATTTT.

The rearrangement joins TRBV18 to TRBJ1-1; D may be TRBD1 (5 bases). Germline V gene data show CDR1 as KGHSH and CDR2 as LQKENI. The V and J ends lost 3 bases and 7 bases respectively, with 12 bases between them. CDR3 length: 13 residues. The chain's CDR3 is CASSPAGRGEAFF. The DNA of the CDR3 is TGTGCCAGCTCACCCGCGGGGCGGGGTGAAGCTTTCTTT.

The V call is TRBV5-1, the J call TRBJ2-7; TRBD2 matches 8 bases. Per germline, CDR1 SGHRS and CDR2 YFSETQ. The CDR3 has 15 amino acids. The V gene end was trimmed by 3 bases and the J gene end by 1 base; junction bases not matched to a gene: 6. This CDR3 reads CASSSGGVRSYEQYF. The CDR3 DNA reads as TGCGCCAGCAGCTCGGGGGGGGTCAGGTCCTACGAGCAGTACTTC.

Only one count was recorded for this clone. The chain couples TRBV5-1 to TRBJ1-5, with 7 bases matching TRBD1. The germline V gene has CDR1 SGHRS and CDR2 YFSETQ. The CDR3 is 15 residues long. V was clipped by 0 bases and J by 5 bases; unmatched bases: 5. The CDR3 protein is CASSLGGQIYQPQHF. The DNA for the CDR3 is TGCGCCAGCAGCTTGGGGGGACAGATATATCAGCCCCAGCATTTT. The full variable domain, with the rest looked up from reference TRBV5-1 and TRBJ1-5, is KAGVTQTPRYLIKTRGQQVTLSCSPISGHRSVSWYQQTPGQGLQFLFEYFSETQRNKGNFPGRFSGRQFSNSRSEMNVSTLELGDSALYLCASSLGGQIYQPQHFGDGTRLSIL.

The chain couples TRBV2 to TRBJ1-4, with D unresolved. The ends were cut back, 5 bases at V and 0 bases at J, with 10 bases in the middle. The CDR3 contains 15 residues. Germline CDR1 reads SNHLY; CDR2 reads FYNNEI. The CDR3 loop reads CASSQQISTNEKLFF. The CDR3 bases are TGTGCCAGCAGTCAACAGATTTCAACTAATGAAAAACTGTTTTTT.

CDR3 in DNA: TGTGCCAGTAGTCGGGGGACAGGGATGACCGGGGAGCTGTTTTTT. Protein product: CASSRGTGMTGELFF. J is TRBJ2-2 and V is TRBV19; 9 bases are shared with TRBD1. CDR1 LNHDA and CDR2 SQIVND come from the germline V gene (reference sequence). The CDR3 consists of 15 residues. J was trimmed by 5 bases and V by 5 bases; bases with no gene match: 6.

J is TRBJ1-2 and V is TRBV3-1 (or the pseudogene TRBV3-2); 11 bases are shared with TRBD1. Germline-derived CDR1 and CDR2 are LGHDT and YNNKEL (reference sequence). This CDR3 comprises 15 residues. J was trimmed by 3 bases and V by 4 bases; bases with no gene match: 4. The CDR3 is CASSLDRGPYYGYTF. The CDR3 DNA follows: TGTGCCAGCAGCCTGGACAGGGGGCCTTACTATGGCTACACCTTC.